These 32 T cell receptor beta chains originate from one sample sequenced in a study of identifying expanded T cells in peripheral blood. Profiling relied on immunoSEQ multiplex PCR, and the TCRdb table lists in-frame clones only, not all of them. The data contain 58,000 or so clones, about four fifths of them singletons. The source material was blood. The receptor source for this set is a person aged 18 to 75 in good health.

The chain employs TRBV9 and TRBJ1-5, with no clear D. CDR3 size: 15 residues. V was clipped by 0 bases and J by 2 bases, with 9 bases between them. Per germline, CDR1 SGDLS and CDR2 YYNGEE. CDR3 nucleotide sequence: TGTGCCAGCAGCGTAGGTGGGAGCGGCAATCAGCCCCAGCATTTT. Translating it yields CASSVGGSGNQPQHF.

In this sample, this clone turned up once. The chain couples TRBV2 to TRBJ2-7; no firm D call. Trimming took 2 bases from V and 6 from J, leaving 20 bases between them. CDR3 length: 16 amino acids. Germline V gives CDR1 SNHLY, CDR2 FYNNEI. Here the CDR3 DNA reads TGTGCCAGCAGTGAATCTAGTAGCCAATCACACCTCGAGCAGTACTTC. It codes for CASSESSSQSHLEQYF.

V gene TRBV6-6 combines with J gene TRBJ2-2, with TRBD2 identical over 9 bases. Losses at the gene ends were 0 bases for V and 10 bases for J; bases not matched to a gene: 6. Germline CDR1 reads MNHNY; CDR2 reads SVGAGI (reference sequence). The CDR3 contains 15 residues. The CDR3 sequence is CASSYSHAGGSELFF. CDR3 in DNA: TGTGCCAGCAGTTACTCCCATGCGGGGGGGTCGGAGCTGTTTTTT.

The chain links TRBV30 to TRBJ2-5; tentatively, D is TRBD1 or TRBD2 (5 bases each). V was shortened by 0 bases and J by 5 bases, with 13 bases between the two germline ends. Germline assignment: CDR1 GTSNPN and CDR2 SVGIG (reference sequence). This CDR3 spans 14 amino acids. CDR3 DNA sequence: TGTGCCTGGAGTGTCCTCCGGGGACGTGAGACCCAGTACTTC. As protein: CAWSVLRGRETQYF.

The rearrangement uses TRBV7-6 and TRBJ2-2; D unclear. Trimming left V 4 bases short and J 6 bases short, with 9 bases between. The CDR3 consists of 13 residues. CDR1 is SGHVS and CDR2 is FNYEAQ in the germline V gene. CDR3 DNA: TGTGCCAGCAGCTCCCGACAATCCGGGGAGCTGTTTTTT. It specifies CASSSRQSGELFF. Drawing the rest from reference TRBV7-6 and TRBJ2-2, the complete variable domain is GAGVSQSPRYKVTKRGQDVALRCDPISGHVSLYWYRQALGQGPEFLTYFNYEAQQDKSGLPNDRFSAERPEGSISTLTIQRTEQRDSAMYRCASSSRQSGELFFGEGSRLTVL.

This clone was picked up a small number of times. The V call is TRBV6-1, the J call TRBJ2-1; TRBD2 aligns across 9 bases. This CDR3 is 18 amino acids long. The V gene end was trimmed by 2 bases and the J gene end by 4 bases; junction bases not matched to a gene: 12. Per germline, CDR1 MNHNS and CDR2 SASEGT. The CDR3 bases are TGTGCCAGCAGTGAAAATCGGCCTAGCGGGGCGCAATACAATGAGCAGTTCTTC. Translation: CASSENRPSGAQYNEQFF.

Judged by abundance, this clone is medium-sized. DNA for the CDR3: TGTGCCAGCAGCTTGACGTTGGGGGGAGCGGGAGGAGCATACAATGAGCAGTTCTTC. Amino acids: CASSLTLGGAGGAYNEQFF. V is TRBV11-3 and J is TRBJ2-1; 9 bases map to TRBD2. This CDR3 spans 19 amino acids. V shed 3 bases, J shed 4 bases, and the junction held 16 bases outside the gene matches. Germline CDR1 is SGHNT and CDR2 is YENEEA.

The chain's CDR3 is CASSERGVSSYEQYF. The DNA for the CDR3 is TGTGCCAGCAGTGAGAGGGGGGTCAGCTCCTACGAGCAGTACTTC. V gene TRBV6-4 combines with J gene TRBJ2-7; D might be TRBD1 or TRBD2, each matching 6 bases. The CDR3 has 15 amino acids. Germline CDR1 MRHNA, CDR2 SNTAGT. The germline V and J ends were trimmed by 3 bases and 0 bases, with 12 bases remaining between them.

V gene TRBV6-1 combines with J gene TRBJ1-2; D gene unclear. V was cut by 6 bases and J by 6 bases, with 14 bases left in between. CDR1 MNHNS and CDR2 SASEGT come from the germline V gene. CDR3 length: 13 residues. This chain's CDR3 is CASSRTLVDGYTF. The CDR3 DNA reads TGTGCCAGCAGCCGAACCCTAGTTGATGGCTACACCTTC.

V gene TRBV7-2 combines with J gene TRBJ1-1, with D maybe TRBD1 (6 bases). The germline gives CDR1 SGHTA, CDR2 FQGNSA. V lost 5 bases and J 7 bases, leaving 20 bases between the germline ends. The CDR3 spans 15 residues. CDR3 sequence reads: CASSQYLGTSIEAFF. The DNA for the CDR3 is TGTGCCAGCAGCCAGTATCTGGGGACATCTATTGAAGCTTTCTTT.

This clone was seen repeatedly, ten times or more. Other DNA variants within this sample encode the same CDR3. DNA for the CDR3: TGTGCCAGCAGCTTAAGACAGCTGAACACTGAAGCTTTCTTT. Amino acid sequence: CASSLRQLNTEAFF. The chain employs TRBV7-2 and TRBJ1-1, with D possibly being TRBD1 (5 bases). This CDR3 has 14 amino acids. Germline CDR1 reads SGHTA; CDR2 reads FQGNSA. V lost 2 bases to trimming and J lost 0 bases, with 7 bases between them.

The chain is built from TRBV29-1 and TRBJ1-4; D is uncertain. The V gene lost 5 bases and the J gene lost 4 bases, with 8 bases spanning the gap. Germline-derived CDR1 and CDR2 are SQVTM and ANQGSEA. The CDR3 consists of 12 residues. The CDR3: CSVSMDNEKLFF. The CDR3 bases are TGCAGCGTTTCTATGGATAATGAAAAACTGTTTTTT.

CDR3 DNA: TGTGCCAGCAGCGGGAGGGGGGGCTCTAATGAAAAACTGTTTTTT. This translates into CASSGRGGSNEKLFF. The chain uses TRBV27 and TRBJ1-4, with D possibly matching TRBD1 (6 bases). Deletions cut 6 bases from V and 3 bases from J, with 14 bases between. Germline V lookup: CDR1 MNHEY, CDR2 SMNVEV (reference sequence). The CDR3 covers 15 residues.

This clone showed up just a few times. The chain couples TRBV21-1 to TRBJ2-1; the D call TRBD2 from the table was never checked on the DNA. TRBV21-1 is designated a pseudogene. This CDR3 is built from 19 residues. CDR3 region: CASSTQTSGARIDYNEQFF. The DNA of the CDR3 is TGTGCCAGCAGCACGCAGACTAGCGGGGCAAGGATAGACTACAATGAGCAGTTCTTC.

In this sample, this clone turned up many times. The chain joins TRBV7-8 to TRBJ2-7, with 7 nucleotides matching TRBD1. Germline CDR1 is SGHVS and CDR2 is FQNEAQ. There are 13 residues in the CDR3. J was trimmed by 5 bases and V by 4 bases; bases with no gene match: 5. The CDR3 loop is CASSSGGPNEQYV. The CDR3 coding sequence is TGTGCCAGCAGCTCAGGGGGTCCCAACGAGCAGTACGTC.

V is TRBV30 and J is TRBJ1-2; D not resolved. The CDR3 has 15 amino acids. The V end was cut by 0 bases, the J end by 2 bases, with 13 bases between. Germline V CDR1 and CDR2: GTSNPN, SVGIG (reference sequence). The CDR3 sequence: CAWSVGRVSNYGYTF. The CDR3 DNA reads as TGTGCCTGGAGTGTTGGTAGGGTCTCCAACTATGGCTACACCTTC.

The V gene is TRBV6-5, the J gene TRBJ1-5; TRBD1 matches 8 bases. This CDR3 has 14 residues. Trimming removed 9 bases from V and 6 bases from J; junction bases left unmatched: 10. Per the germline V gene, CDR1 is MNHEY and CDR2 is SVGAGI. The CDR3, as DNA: TGTGCCAGGGGATTTACAGGGGGAAGTCAGCCCCAGCATTTT. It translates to CARGFTGGSQPQHF.

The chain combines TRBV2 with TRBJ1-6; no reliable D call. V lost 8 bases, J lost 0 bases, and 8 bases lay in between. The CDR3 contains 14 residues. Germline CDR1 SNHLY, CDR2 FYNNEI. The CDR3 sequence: CASRSSSYNSPLHF. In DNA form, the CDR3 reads TGTGCCAGCCGAAGCAGCTCCTATAATTCACCCCTCCACTTT.

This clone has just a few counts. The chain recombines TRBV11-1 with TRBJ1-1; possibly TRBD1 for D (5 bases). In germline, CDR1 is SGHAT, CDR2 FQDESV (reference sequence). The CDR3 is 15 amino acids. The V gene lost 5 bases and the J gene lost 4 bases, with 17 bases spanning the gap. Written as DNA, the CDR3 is TGTGCCAGCAGCCCAGCCGGGGGGAAGACCACTGAAGCTTTCTTT. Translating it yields CASSPAGGKTTEAFF.

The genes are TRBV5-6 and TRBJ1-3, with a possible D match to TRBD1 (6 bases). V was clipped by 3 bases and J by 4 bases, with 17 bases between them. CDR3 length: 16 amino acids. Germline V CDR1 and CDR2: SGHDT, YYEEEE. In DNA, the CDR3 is TGTGCCAGCAGCTCAAGCCTACAGGGAGCAGGAAACACCATATATTTT. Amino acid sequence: CASSSSLQGAGNTIYF.

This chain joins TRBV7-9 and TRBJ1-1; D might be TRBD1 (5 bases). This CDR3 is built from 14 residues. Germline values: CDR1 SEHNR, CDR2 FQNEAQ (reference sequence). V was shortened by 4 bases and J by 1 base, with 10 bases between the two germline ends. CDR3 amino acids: CASSSGRRNTEAFF. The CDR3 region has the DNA TGTGCCAGCAGCTCGGGACGGAGGAACACTGAAGCTTTCTTT.

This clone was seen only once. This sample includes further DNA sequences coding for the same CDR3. CDR3 sequence (DNA): TGTGCCAGTAGTATACAGGGGAACTATGGCTACACCTTC. It encodes CASSIQGNYGYTF. V and J are TRBV19 and TRBJ1-2; D is perhaps TRBD1 (6 bases). V gave up 2 bases and J gave up 2 bases, with 6 bases separating them. Per the germline V gene, CDR1 is LNHDA and CDR2 is SQIVND (reference sequence). The CDR3 is 13 residues long. Full variable domain (remainder filled in from reference TRBV19 and TRBJ1-2): DGGITQSPKYLFRKEGQNVTLSCEQNLNHDAMYWYRQDPGQGLRLIYYSQIVNDFQKGDIAEGYSVSREKKESFPLTVTSAQKNPTAFYLCASSIQGNYGYTFGSGTRLTVV.

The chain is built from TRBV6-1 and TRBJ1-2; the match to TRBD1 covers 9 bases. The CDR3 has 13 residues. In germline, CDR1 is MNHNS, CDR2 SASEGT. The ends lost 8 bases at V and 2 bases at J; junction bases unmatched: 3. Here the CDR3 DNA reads TGTGCCAGCCAGACAGGGGGAAACTATGGCTACACCTTC. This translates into CASQTGGNYGYTF.

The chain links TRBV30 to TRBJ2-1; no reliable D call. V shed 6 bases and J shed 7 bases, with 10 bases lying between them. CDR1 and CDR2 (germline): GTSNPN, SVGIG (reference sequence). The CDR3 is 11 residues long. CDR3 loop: CACLAGNEQFF. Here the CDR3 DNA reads TGTGCCTGTTTAGCCGGGAATGAGCAGTTCTTC. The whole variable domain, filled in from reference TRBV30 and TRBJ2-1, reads SQTIHQWPATLVQPVGSPLSLECTVEGTSNPNLYWYRQAAGRGLQLLFYSVGIGQISSEVPQNLSASRPQDRQFILSSKKLLLSDSGFYLCACLAGNEQFFGPGTRLTVL.

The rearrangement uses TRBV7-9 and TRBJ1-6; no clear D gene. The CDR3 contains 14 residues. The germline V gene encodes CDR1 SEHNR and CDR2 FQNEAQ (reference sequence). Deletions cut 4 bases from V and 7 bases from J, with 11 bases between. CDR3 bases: TGTGCCAGCAGCTCCCCTCAAGGAAATTCACCCCTCCACTTT. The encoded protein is CASSSPQGNSPLHF.

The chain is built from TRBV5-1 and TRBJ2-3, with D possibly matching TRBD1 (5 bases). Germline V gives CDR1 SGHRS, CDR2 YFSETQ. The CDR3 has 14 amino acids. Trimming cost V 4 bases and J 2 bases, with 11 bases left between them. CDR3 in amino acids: CASSQRQNTDTQYF. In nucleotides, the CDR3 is TGCGCCAGCAGCCAGCGACAGAACACAGATACGCAGTATTTT.

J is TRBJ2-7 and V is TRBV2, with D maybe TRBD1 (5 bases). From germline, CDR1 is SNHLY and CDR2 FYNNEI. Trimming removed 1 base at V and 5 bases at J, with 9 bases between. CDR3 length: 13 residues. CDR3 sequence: CASSEDWGDEQYF. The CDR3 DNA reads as TGTGCCAGCAGTGAAGACTGGGGCGACGAGCAGTACTTC.

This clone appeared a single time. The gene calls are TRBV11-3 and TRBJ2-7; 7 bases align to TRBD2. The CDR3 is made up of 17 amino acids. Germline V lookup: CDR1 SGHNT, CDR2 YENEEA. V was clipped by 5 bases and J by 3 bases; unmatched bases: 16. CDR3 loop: CASSPIGTIQNYYEQYF. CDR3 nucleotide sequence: TGTGCCAGCAGCCCAATCGGGACTATCCAGAATTACTACGAGCAGTACTTC.

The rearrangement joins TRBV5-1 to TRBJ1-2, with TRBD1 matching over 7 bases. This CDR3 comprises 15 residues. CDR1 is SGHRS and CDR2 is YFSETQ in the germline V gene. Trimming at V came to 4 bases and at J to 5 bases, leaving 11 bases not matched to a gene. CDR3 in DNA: TGCGCCAGCAGCCCGAATATAGGGGGCTCTTATGGCTACACCTTC. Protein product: CASSPNIGGSYGYTF.

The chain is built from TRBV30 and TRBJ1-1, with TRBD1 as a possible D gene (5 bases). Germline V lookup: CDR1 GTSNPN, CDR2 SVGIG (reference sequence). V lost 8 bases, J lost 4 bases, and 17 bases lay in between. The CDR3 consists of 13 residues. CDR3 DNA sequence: TGTGCCGGGGGGAGCAGTTTATCCACTGAAGCTTTCTTT. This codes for CAGGSSLSTEAFF.

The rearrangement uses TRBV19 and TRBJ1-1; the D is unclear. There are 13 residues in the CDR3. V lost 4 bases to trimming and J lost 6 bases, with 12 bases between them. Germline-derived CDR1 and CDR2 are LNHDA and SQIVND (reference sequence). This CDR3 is CASSNKPGAEAFF. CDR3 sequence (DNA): TGTGCCAGTAGTAACAAGCCTGGGGCTGAAGCTTTCTTT.

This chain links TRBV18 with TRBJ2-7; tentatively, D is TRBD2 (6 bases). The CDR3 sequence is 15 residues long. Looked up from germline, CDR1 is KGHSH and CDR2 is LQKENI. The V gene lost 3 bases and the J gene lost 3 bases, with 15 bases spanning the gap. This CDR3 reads CASSPSRGGYYEQYF. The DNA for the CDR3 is TGTGCCAGCTCACCCTCACGGGGAGGCTACTACGAGCAGTACTTC. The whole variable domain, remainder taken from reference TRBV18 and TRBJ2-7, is NAGVMQNPRHLVRRRGQEARLRCSPMKGHSHVYWYRQLPEEGLKFMVYLQKENIIDESGMPKERFSAEFPKEGPSILRIQQVVRGDSAAYFCASSPSRGGYYEQYFGPGTRLTVT.